These T cell receptor beta chains were read from a single sample in a study of radiation and T cells in renal cell carcinoma. The repertoire was sequenced with immunoSEQ multiplex PCR; TCRdb's copy has only in-frame clones and lacks some. This table has fewer than 200,000 clones, about nine tenths appearing once. Source: blood, taken from a patient whose treatment included radiotherapy and nephrectomy. All receptors derive from a woman between 45 and 60 years old with renal cell carcinoma. Each CDR3 is given without its conserved first and last residue. The D gene is left open where the match is weak. Clone sizes are given selectively: once, few, many, or a class where the clone is expanded.

len | abundance | j_gene | v_gene | d_gene | CDR3aa
11 | NA | TRBJ2-5 | TRBV7-6 | NA | ASSPEAEETQY
14 | NA | TRBJ1-3 | TRBV15 | NA | ATSRGGDGTGNTIY
13 | NA | TRBJ2-1 | TRBV19 | TRBD2 | ASRQTSGSYNEQF
11 | NA | TRBJ2-7 | TRBV4-2 | NA | ASSQDPSSEQY
11 | NA | TRBJ1-1 | TRBV2 | NA | ASRVGLNTEAF
15 | NA | TRBJ2-3 | TRBV2 | TRBD2 | ASSGGSSGGRTDTQY
13 | once | TRBJ2-5 | TRBV4-1 | TRBD2 | ASSQAGGAGETQY
12 | few | TRBJ1-1 | TRBV9 | NA | ASSVSQQGTEAF
13 | NA | TRBJ1-1 | TRBV9 | NA | ASSDQRGANTEAF
14 | NA | TRBJ2-5 | TRBV7-2 | TRBD2 | ASSDLRLAVGETQY
13 | NA | TRBJ2-7 | TRBV10-1 | NA | ASSESPGGKYEQY
13 | NA | TRBJ2-7 | TRBV6-1 | NA | ASSEAGTDGDEQY
12 | NA | TRBJ1-5 | TRBV6-1 | NA | ASTTAAGGQPQH
14 | NA | TRBJ2-3 | TRBV4-1 | TRBD1 | ASSRPRTGVTDTQY
13 | NA | TRBJ2-6 | TRBV7-2 | NA | ASSYRRSGANVLT